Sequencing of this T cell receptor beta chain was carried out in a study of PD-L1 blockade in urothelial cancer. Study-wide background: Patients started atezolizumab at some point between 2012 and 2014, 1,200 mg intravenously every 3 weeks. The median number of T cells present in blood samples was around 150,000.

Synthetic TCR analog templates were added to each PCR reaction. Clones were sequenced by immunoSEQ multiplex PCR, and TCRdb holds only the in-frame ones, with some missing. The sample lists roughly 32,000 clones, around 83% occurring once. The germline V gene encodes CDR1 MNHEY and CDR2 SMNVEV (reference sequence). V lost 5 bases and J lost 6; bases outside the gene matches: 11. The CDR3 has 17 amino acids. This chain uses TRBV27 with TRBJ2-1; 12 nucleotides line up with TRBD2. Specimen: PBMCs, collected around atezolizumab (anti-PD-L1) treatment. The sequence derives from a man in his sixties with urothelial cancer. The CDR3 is CASSRTPTSGGINEQFF. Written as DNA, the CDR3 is TGTGCCAGCAGTCGGACACCGACTAGCGGGGGAATCAATGAGCAGTTCTTC.